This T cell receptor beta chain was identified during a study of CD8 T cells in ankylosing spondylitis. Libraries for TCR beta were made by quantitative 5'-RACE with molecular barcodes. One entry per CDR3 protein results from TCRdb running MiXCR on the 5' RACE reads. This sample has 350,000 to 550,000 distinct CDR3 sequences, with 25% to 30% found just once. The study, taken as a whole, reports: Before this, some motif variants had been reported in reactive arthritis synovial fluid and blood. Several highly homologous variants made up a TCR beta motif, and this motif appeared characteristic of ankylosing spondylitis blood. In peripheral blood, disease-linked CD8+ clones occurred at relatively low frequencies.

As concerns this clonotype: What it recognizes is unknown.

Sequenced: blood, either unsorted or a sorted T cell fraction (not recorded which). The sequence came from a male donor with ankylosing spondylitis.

The CDR3 here is CASGLGSGSDNEQFF. The CDR3 bases are TGCGCCAGCGGCCTAGGGAGCGGGAGTGATAATGAGCAGTTCTTC. The chain uses TRBV5-1 and TRBJ2-1; 8 bases are a match to TRBD2. Per the germline V gene, CDR1 is SGHRS and CDR2 is YFSETQ. Germline trimming cut 7 bases from V and 7 bases from J; bases unmatched to any gene: 13. This CDR3 region has 15 residues.